Listed here are 13 T cell receptor beta chains from one sample, sequenced in a study of regulatory T cells in long-lasting Graves disease. Construction of TCR beta libraries relied on iRepertoire HTBI primers and on Arm-PCR targeting CDR3 regions. TCRdb analysed the multiplex PCR reads with MiXCR anew, one entry per CDR3 protein. The sample has roughly 500,000 distinct CDR3 sequences, approximately 12% seen once. Time point meaning: newly diagnosed GD, antithyroid drugs for less than 3 months. Researchers made the TCR library from RNA that was extracted from PBMCs. This sample was shared with a second study, whose subject was T cells in Graves' hyperthyroidism and ophthalmopathy.

Material: peripheral blood mononuclear cells (PBMCs), obtained at new diagnosis, from a patient treated with antithyroid drugs. These receptors originate from a woman between 25 and 40 years old with Graves disease.

CDR3 sequence: CATRTGTVGELFF. The DNA of the CDR3 is TGCGCCACCAGGACAGGGACGGTCGGGGAGCTGTTTTTT. The V and J genes are TRBV5-1 and TRBJ2-2; 8 bases agree with TRBD1. Trimming took 9 bases from V and 7 from J; bases not matched to a gene: 8. Germline V gives CDR1 SGHRS, CDR2 YFSETQ. There are 13 residues in the CDR3.

This chain joins TRBV28 and TRBJ1-2; D not certain. The germline gives CDR1 MDHEN, CDR2 SYDVKM. V was shortened by 4 bases and J by 3 bases, with 15 bases between the two germline ends. The CDR3 is 15 amino acids. The CDR3 here is CASSSNGNADYGYTF. The DNA for the CDR3 is TGTGCCAGCAGTTCAAATGGGAACGCGGACTATGGCTACACCTTC.

This clonotype was counted many times. J is TRBJ2-5 and V is TRBV6-2 or TRBV6-3; D is perhaps TRBD1 (6 bases). The CDR3 is made up of 15 amino acids. Germline loops: CDR1 MNHEY, CDR2 SVGEGT. Between the trimmed V and J ends, which lost 4 bases and 4 bases, there was a span of 16 bases. This chain's CDR3 is CASSLRGQVPETQYF. The CDR3 nucleotides read TGTGCCAGCAGTTTGAGGGGACAAGTGCCAGAGACCCAGTACTTC.

Turning to this clonotype: The junction departs from germline at one end; a sequencing error may be responsible. V is TRBV18 and J is TRBJ2-5; D is perhaps TRBD2 (6 bases). CDR1 is KGHSH, CDR2 LQKENI, per germline. This CDR3 contains 15 residues. CDR3: CASLPRINSGETQYF. CDR3 nucleotide sequence: TGTGCCAGCTTACCACGCATAAATAGCGGCGAGACCCAGTACTTC.

A remark on this clonotype: One base away lies a much larger clone, so this may be a sequencing read error. V and J are TRBV6-2 or TRBV6-3 and TRBJ2-3, with a possible D match to TRBD2 (6 bases). The CDR3 contains 16 residues. V shed 6 bases and J shed 4 bases, with 20 bases lying between them. Germline lookup yields CDR1 MNHEY and CDR2 SVGEGT. CDR3 nucleotide sequence: TGTGCCAGCAGATTCATAGCGGAAGCAAGTTCAGATACGCAGTATTTT. Its translation: CASRFIAEASSDTQYF.

The CDR3 loop reads CALGLQGARGYTF. CDR3 in DNA: TGTGCCTTGGGCCTACAGGGGGCGCGTGGCTACACCTTC. The chain carries TRBV30 and TRBJ1-2; 9 positions agree with TRBD1. The germline V gene encodes CDR1 GTSNPN and CDR2 SVGIG (reference sequence). V shed 7 bases and J 7 bases; nucleotides not matched to a gene: 10. CDR3 length equals 13 residues.

Turning to this clonotype: A much larger clone differs from this one at a single base, so this may be a read error. CDR3 sequence reads: CASSLTSGIYERYF. As DNA, the CDR3 is TGTGCCAGCAGCTTAACCAGCGGGATCTACGAGCGGTACTTC. This chain connects TRBV7-2 to TRBJ2-7; 7 bases agree with TRBD2. The CDR3 has 14 residues. Germline V gene data show CDR1 as SGHTA and CDR2 as FQGNSA.

This clonotype appeared many times. V gene TRBV10-3 combines with J gene TRBJ1-5, with 10 positions matching TRBD1. CDR1 and CDR2 from the germline V gene are ENHRY and SYGVKD. CDR3 length: 16 amino acids. The junction had 17 bases not matched to a gene; V was cut back by 10 bases and J by 8 bases. The CDR3 loop reads CATRQGAGQPREPQHF. The CDR3 DNA reads TGTGCCACCCGACAGGGGGCCGGTCAGCCTCGTGAGCCCCAGCATTTT.

About this clonotype: Possible read error: a much larger clone is one base away. V and J are TRBV12-3 or TRBV12-4 and TRBJ2-2; tentative D call: TRBD1 (6 bases). The CDR3 is 15 residues long. V dropped 6 bases and J dropped 3 bases, with 14 bases sitting between them. The CDR3 loop reads CASSRGQTDTGELFF. The CDR3 DNA follows: TGTGCCAGCAGCAGAGGACAGACTGACACCGGGGAGCTGTTTTTT.

The sample holds many counts of this clonotype. The genes are TRBV30 and TRBJ2-3; D uncertain. The ends were cut back, 5 bases at V and 4 bases at J, with 7 bases in the middle. Germline assignment: CDR1 GTSNPN and CDR2 SVGIG (reference sequence). The CDR3 extends over 11 amino acids. This chain's CDR3 is CAWEVADTQYF. CDR3 bases: TGTGCCTGGGAGGTTGCAGATACGCAGTATTTT.

This clonotype was seen repeatedly, ten times or more. The chain recombines TRBV30 with TRBJ1-4, with D hard to call. This CDR3 has 13 amino acids. V lost 6 bases and J 3 bases, leaving 11 bases between the germline ends. CDR1 and CDR2 (germline): GTSNPN, SVGIG (reference sequence). As DNA, the CDR3 is TGTGCCTGCTCCGAAAGGGCTAATGAAAAACTGTTTTTT. This encodes CACSERANEKLFF.

This clonotype was recorded a few times. The chain joins TRBV6-2 or TRBV6-3 to TRBJ1-2, with TRBD1 as a possible D gene (6 bases). Germline CDR1 reads MNHEY; CDR2 reads SVGEGT. The CDR3 covers 12 residues. The V end lost 6 bases, the J end lost 3 bases, and 8 bases lay between the germline ends. DNA of the CDR3: TGTGCCAGCAGGGACAGCTACTATGGCTACACCTTC. This sequence encodes CASRDSYYGYTF.

This clonotype was seen at least ten times. The conserved phenylalanine or tryptophan is not found at the CDR3 terminus, so this likely reflects a read error. Because the CDR3's place on the DNA is in doubt, the DNA is left out and the CDR3 is given as listed by TCRdb. The rearrangement joins TRBV29-1 to TRBJ1-2; no DNA check was done on the table's D call, TRBD1. CDR1 is SQVTM, CDR2 ANQGSEA, per germline. The CDR3 contains 12 residues when both ends are counted. CDR3 in amino acids: CSVVPFGQGLIS.